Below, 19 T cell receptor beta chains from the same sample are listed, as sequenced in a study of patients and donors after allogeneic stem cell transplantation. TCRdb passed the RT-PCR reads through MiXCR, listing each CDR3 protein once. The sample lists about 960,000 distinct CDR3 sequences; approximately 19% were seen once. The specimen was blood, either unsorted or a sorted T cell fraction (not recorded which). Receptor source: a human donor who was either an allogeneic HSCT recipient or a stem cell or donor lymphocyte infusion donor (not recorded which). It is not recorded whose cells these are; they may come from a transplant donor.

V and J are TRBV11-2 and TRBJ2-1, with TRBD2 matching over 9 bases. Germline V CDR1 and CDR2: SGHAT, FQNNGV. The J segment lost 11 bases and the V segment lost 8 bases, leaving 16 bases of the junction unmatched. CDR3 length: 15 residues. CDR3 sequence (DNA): TGTGCCAGCCGCTCCCCTAAGCGGGGGGCCTTCCAGCAGTTCTTC. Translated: CASRSPKRGAFQQFF.

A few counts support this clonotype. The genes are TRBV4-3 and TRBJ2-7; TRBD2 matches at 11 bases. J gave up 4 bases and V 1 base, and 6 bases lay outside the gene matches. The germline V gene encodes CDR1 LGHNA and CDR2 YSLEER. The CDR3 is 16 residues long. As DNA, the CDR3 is TGCGCCAGCAGCCAAGCTTTAGCGGGGGGGCGGTACGAGCAGTACTTC. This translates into CASSQALAGGRYEQYF.

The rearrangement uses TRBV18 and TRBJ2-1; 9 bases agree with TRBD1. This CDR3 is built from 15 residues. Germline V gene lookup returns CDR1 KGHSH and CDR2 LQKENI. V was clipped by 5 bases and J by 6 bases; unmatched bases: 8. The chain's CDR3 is CASSTIQGAFNEQFF. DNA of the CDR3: TGTGCCAGCTCAACGATACAGGGGGCGTTCAATGAGCAGTTCTTC. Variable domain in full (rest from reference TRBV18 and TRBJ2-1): NAGVMQNPRHLVRRRGQEARLRCSPMKGHSHVYWYRQLPEEGLKFMVYLQKENIIDESGMPKERFSAEFPKEGPSILRIQQVVRGDSAAYFCASSTIQGAFNEQFFGPGTRLTVL.

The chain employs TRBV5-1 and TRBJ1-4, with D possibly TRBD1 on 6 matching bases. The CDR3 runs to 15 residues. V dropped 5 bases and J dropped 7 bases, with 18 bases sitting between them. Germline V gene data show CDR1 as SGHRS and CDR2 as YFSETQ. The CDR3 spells CASRKIEGEREKLFF. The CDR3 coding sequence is TGCGCCAGCAGGAAAATAGAGGGGGAACGTGAAAAACTGTTTTTT.

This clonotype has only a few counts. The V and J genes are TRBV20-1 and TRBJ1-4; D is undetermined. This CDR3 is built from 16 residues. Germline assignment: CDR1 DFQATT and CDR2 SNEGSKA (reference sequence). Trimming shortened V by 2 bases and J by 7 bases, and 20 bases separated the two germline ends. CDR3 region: CSARSPTYPTSEKLFF. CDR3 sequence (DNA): TGCAGTGCTAGATCCCCGACATATCCAACGTCTGAAAAACTGTTTTTT.

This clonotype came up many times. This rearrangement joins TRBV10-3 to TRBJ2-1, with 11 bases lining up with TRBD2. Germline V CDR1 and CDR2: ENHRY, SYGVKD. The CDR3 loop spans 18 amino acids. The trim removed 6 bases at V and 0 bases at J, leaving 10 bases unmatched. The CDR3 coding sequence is TGTGCCATCAGCGATCTAGCGGGGGGACTGAGCTCCTACAATGAGCAGTTCTTC. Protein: CAISDLAGGLSSYNEQFF.

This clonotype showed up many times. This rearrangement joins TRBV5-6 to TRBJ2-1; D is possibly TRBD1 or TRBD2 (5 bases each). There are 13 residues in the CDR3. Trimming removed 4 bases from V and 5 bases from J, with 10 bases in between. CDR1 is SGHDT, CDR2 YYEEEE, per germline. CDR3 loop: CASSLGRNNEQFF. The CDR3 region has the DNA TGTGCCAGCAGCCTGGGACGGAACAATGAGCAGTTCTTC.

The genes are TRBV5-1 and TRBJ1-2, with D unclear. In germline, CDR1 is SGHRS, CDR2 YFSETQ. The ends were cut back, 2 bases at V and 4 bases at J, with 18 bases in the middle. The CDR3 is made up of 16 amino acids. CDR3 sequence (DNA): TGCGCCAGCAGCTTAGAGGACGGCCTAGCTTCCTATGGCTACACCTTC. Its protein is CASSLEDGLASYGYTF. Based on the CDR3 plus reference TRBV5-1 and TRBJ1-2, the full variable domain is KAGVTQTPRYLIKTRGQQVTLSCSPISGHRSVSWYQQTPGQGLQFLFEYFSETQRNKGNFPGRFSGRQFSNSRSEMNVSTLELGDSALYLCASSLEDGLASYGYTFGSGTRLTVV.

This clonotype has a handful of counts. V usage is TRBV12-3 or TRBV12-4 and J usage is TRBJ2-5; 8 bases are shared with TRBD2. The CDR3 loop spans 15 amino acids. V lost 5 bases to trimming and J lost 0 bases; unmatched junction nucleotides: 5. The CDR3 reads CASSPSAGDQETQYF. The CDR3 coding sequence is TGTGCCAGCAGTCCTTCAGCGGGGGACCAAGAGACCCAGTACTTC.

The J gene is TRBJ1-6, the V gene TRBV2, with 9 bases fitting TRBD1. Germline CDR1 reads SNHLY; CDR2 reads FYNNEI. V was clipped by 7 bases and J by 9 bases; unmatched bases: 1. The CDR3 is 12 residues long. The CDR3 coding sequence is TGTGCCAGCAACAGGGGGCTTTCACCCCTCCACTTT. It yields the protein CASNRGLSPLHF.

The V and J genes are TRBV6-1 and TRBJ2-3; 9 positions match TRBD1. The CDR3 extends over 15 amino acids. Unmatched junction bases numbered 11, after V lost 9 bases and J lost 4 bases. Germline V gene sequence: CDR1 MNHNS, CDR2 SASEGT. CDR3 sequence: CASTVAGQGSDTQYF. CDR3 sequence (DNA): TGTGCCAGTACCGTGGCGGGACAGGGATCAGATACGCAGTATTTT.

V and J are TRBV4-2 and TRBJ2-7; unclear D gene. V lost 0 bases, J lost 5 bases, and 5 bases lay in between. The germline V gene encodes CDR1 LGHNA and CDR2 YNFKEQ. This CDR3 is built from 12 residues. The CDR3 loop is CASSQDFDEQYF. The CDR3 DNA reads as TGTGCCAGCAGCCAAGATTTCGACGAGCAGTACTTC.

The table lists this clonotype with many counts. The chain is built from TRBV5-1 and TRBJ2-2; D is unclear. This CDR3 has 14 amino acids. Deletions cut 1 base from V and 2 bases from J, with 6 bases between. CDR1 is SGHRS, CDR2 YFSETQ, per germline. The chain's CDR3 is CASSLNPNTGELFF. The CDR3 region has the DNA TGCGCCAGCAGCTTGAACCCAAACACCGGGGAGCTGTTTTTT.

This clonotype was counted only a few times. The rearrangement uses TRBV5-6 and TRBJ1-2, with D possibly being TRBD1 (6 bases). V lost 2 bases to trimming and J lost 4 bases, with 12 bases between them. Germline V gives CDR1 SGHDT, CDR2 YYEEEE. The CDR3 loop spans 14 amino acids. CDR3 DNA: TGTGCCAGCAGCTTAGCGGGGGCGGTCTATGGCTACACCTTC. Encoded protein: CASSLAGAVYGYTF.

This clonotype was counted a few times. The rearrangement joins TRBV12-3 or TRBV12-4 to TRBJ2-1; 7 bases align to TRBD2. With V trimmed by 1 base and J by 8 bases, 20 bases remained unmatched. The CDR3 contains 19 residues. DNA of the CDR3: TGTGCCAGCAGTTTAGGGAAAGCGCGGGGGTTTAGTGGCTTCGATGAGCAGTTCTTC. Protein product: CASSLGKARGFSGFDEQFF.

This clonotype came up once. This CDR3 reads CASSLAQGLGELFF. CDR3 sequence (DNA): TGTGCCAGCAGCTTAGCACAGGGTCTCGGGGAGCTGTTTTTT. The V and J genes are TRBV7-9 and TRBJ2-2; perhaps TRBD1 as D (6 bases). Trimming shortened V by 0 bases and J by 7 bases, and 9 bases separated the two germline ends. CDR1 and CDR2 (germline): SEHNR, FQNEAQ (reference sequence). The CDR3 totals 14 residues.

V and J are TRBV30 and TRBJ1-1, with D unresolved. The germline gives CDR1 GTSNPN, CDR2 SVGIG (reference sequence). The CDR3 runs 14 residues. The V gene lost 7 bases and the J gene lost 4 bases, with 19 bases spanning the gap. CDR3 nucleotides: TGTGCCTCGACCGTGCGACTCGTGACCACTGAAGCTTTCTTT. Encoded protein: CASTVRLVTTEAFF. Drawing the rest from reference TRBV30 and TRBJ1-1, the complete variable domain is SQTIHQWPATLVQPVGSPLSLECTVEGTSNPNLYWYRQAAGRGLQLLFYSVGIGQISSEVPQNLSASRPQDRQFILSSKKLLLSDSGFYLCASTVRLVTTEAFFGQGTRLTVV.

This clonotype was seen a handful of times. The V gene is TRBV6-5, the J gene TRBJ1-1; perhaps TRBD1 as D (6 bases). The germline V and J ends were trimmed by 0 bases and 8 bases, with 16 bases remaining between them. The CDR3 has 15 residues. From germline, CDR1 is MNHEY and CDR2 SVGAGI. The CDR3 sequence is CASSYSIGTPLEAFF. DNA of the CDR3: TGTGCCAGCAGTTACTCGATCGGGACACCCTTAGAAGCTTTCTTT.

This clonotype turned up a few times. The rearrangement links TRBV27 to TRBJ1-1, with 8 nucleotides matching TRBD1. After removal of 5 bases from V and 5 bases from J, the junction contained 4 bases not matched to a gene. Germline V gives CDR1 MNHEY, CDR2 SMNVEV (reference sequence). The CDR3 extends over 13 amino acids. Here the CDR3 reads CASSRRGQTEAFF. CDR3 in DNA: TGTGCCAGCAGTCGCAGGGGGCAAACTGAAGCTTTCTTT.